This T cell receptor (beta chain) was profiled in a study of T cell responses to AZD1222 COVID-19 vaccine (dated by TCRdb to 2020 to 2022). About the full investigation: AZD1222 recipients with second doses at about 4 weeks or about 12 weeks were pooled, because spike-specific TCR depth and breadth did not differ between schedules. A total of under 250 trial participants underwent TCR sequencing, of whom 200 to 220 had received two doses of AZD1222 and approximately 26 had received two doses of the MenACWY control vaccine. Trial participants were enrolled by age into 18-55, 56-69 and 70-plus year subgroups, with about 150, 27 and 61 TCR-sequenced participants respectively.

This clone was detected once. What this receptor recognizes is not known. Base qualities are not provided; no much larger clone lies one nucleotide away. Overall study results and their limits: Reportedly, close to half of the unique spike-specific TCRs recognized epitopes lying outside the regions that are mutated in the B.1.351 and B.1.1.7 variants. Because no samples from the day 14 peak response were available, repertoires could be characterized only after the peak T cell response. Vaccine-associated CD4 TCRs spanned the whole spike protein, with dominant responses in regions 160-218 and 743-854. The 56-69-year group was small, and its depth increase did not reach significance, likely because of low power. Participants were mostly white British and included more females than males, and it was suggested by the authors that clonal diversity may have been underestimated. Conclusions about previously exposed vaccinees are limited because only 5 or 6 AZD1222 recipients were SARS-CoV-2 seropositive at baseline. A significant rise in spike-specific TCR breadth and depth was observed after two AZD1222 doses relative to day 0 and relative to MenACWY recipients.

The CDR3 regions of human TCRbeta chains were subjected to immunosequencing. In the original analysis: Repertoire TCRs were matched against a reference library of SARS-CoV-2-specific TCRs generated with the MIRA antigen-specificity platform. Breadth meant the fraction of unique TCRs that were SARS-CoV-2-associated, whereas depth meant the fraction of total T cells that were SARS-CoV-2-associated. Using the MIRA data, every spike-specific TCR was mapped to the spike region that the TCR reacted to and assigned to either a CD4 or a CD8 class. Log10-transformed breadth and depth values were compared by one-way ANOVA with Sidak's multiple comparisons tests. Not all clones reach the TCRdb copy of this immuneACCESS table, which keeps in-frame sequences only. Checked studies attribute under half of the gap to unresolved V genes and leave the rest unexplained. Clone size and the V and J calls come from that table; the DNA yielded D and trimming. Counted in this sample were about 84,000 clones; nearly 90% of them appeared once. The ten most abundant clones make up approximately 1.4% of the sample.

Taken with the paper, the label for time point translates to: baseline before first vaccination. Samples from vaccinated people were obtained from the UK trials COV001 and COV002, which included a single-blind randomized controlled phase 2/3 trial of AZD1222 (ChAdOx1 nCoV-19) in healthy adults. For TCRbeta chain sequencing, PBMC samples from trial participants were taken at day 0 and at day 28 after the second dose. For CDR1 and CDR2, the germline V gene lists KGHSH and LQKENI. V has 4 bases trimmed and J has 4 bases trimmed; junction bases matching no gene number 7. Measured from the cysteine to the phenylalanine, the CDR3 is 15 residues long. Left in the record is the CDR3 DNA by itself, 45 bases read in frame from the first base.

The clonotype originates from an adult in good health. The material sequenced was peripheral blood, taken on day 0 of AZD1222 vaccination. The sequence joins TRBV18 to TRBJ1-3; 7 junctional bases match TRBD1. The CDR3 region reads CASSRTTGIGNTIYF. DNA sequence: TGTGCCAGCTCACGTACGACAGGGATCGGAAACACCATATATTTT.